The present entry profiles one TCR beta chain with its context. Antigen: not known. A J-beta primer mix and a sample-barcoded 5' primer were used in a second PCR of roughly 7 to 12 cycles. Each CDR3 protein gets one entry after TCRdb re-called the 5' RACE reads with MiXCR. Of around 1,900,000 distinct CDR3 sequences in the sample, roughly two fifths are singletons; the top ten hold under 30%. CDR1 DFQATT and CDR2 SNEGSKA come from the germline V gene (reference sequence). This CDR3 has 17 residues. The V end lost 0 bases, the J end lost 1 base, and 16 bases lay between the germline ends. The sample comes from a study of blood T cells in healthy people across ages. Study outcomes and limitations: Calculation of diversity from one million T cells yielded estimates considered to be underestimates. Compared with aged donors, long-lived donors showed fewer expanded clones, suggesting selection. TCR beta diversity, measured per million T cells, fell in a roughly linear way with age.

V gene TRBV20-1 combines with J gene TRBJ2-1; D is uncertain. The origin of this receptor is a human donor in good health. Specimen: blood. This CDR3 is CSAREPLIRKSYNEQFF. The CDR3 DNA reads TGCAGTGCTAGAGAACCCCTGATTCGGAAGTCCTACAATGAGCAGTTCTTC.